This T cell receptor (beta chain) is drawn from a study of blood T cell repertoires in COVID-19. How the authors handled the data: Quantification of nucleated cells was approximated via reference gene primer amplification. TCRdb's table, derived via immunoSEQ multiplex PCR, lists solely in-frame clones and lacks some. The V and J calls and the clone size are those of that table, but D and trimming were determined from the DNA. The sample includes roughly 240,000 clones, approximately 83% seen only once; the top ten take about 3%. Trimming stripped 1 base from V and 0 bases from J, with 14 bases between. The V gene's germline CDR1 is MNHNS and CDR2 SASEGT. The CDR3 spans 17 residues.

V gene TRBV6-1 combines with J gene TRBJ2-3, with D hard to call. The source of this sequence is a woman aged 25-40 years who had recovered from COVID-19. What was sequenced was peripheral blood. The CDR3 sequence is CASSEGRGVASTDTQYF. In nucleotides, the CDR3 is TGTGCCAGCAGTGAAGGTCGAGGTGTAGCAAGCACAGATACGCAGTATTTT.